The subject of this entry is one T cell receptor beta chain. What this receptor recognizes is not known. The sample holds no much larger clone one base away, and base qualities are not on file. The CDR3 has 17 amino acids, counting the end cysteine and phenylalanine. Kept here is only the CDR3 DNA, which spans 51 bases and is read in frame from base 1. Here V drops 2 bases and J drops 3 bases, and the junction holds 11 bases not matched to any gene. The germline V gene (reference sequence) yields PRHDT for CDR1 and FYEKMQ for CDR2. Patients with a history of autoimmune disease or receiving systemic immunosuppression were excluded from the trial. Peripheral blood for TCR sequencing was drawn from every dose cohort at baseline, at cycle 4 day 1 and at cycle 7 day 1. Samples were obtained from an open-label, multicenter, first-in-human phase I dose-escalation trial of ivuxolimab. Adults with locally advanced or metastatic melanoma, renal cell carcinoma, hepatocellular carcinoma or head and neck squamous cell carcinoma were enrolled in the trial. Before TCR sequencing, CD4+ and CD8+ T cells were separately sorted from peripheral blood.

These data originate in a study of OX40 agonist ivuxolimab in advanced cancers. About the study as a whole: Ivuxolimab was an agonistic, fully human IgG2 monoclonal antibody directed against OX40 (CD134), a costimulatory receptor. Intravenous ivuxolimab was administered to patients every 2 weeks at six dose levels: 0.01, 0.1, 0.3, 1.5, 3 and 10 mg/kg. Of the 50 to 55 patients in dose escalation, around 19 had hepatocellular carcinoma, some 15 had melanoma, 9 had renal cell carcinoma and 9 had head and neck cancer. In the dose-escalation cohort, roughly 80% of patients were male, and the mean age was approximately 55 years, with a range of roughly 20 to 85. Patients were allowed to have had prior anti-PD-1, anti-PD-L1 or anti-CTLA-4 therapy, and roughly 40% of the dose-escalation patients had previously received checkpoint inhibitors. Three dose-escalation patients achieved partial responses, one with hepatocellular carcinoma and two with cutaneous melanoma. The purpose of peripheral TCRbeta sequencing was to test whether ivuxolimab changed TCR sequence diversity and led to clonal T-cell expansion. The paper covers the monotherapy dose-escalation part of the phase I ivuxolimab trial, which included N of about 50 patients.

To sequence the TCRbeta CDR3 region, genomic DNA was isolated from the sorted cells. The immunoSEQ Assay was used to sequence the TCRbeta CDR3 regions. TCRdb took over this immuneACCESS table, retaining in-frame rearrangements with V and J assigned. Such tables are incomplete; in checked studies, under half of the missing clones stem from an unresolved V gene, and the remainder is unexplained. Present in this sample are more than 20,000 clones, 70% to 90% of which were seen just once. The top ten clonotypes cover 25% to 30% of the sample. What the authors observed across the whole study: Antigen specificity was not determined for the clonally expanded peripheral T cells. Low levels of normalized T-cell clonal expansion were also seen in some patients who did not respond. At doses of 0.1 to 3.0 mg/kg, clonal expansion of both CD4+ and CD8+ blood T cells was observed from baseline to week 6. In partial responders in the 0.1-3.0 mg/kg groups, normalized peripheral clonal expansion was found to be among the lowest, especially among CD8+ T cells. On average, CD8+ T cells showed more expanded clones than CD4+ T cells after ivuxolimab.

This sequence originates from an adult with an advanced solid tumor such as melanoma, head and neck, liver or kidney cancer. The chain is encoded by TRBV13 joined to TRBJ2-3, and 7 junctional nucleotides match TRBD2. The starting material was CD4+ or CD8+ T cells sorted from blood, obtained in a trial of the OX40 agonist ivuxolimab. The CDR3 amino acid sequence is: CASSLSSLGGSTDTQYF. The nucleotide sequence reads TGTGCCAGCAGCTTATCCTCTCTTGGCGGGAGTACAGATACGCAGTATTTT.